These 13 T cell receptor beta chains originate from one sample sequenced in a study of blood T cell repertoires in COVID-19. This table comes from immunoSEQ multiplex PCR, and its TCRdb copy is limited to in-frame clones, with some not included. The sample carries some 140,000 clones, around 78% recorded once. Material: peripheral blood. These receptors were taken from a man of 80 years or more with acute or convalescent COVID-19.

The V gene is TRBV5-1, the J gene TRBJ2-5; weak D call: TRBD1 (5 bases). The CDR3 covers 16 residues. Germline V gene lookup returns CDR1 SGHRS and CDR2 YFSETQ. The V end lost 6 bases, the J end lost 3 bases, and 21 bases lay between the germline ends. CDR3 amino acids: CASTLGLGRVEETQYF. CDR3 DNA: TGCGCCAGCACACTTGGGCTCGGCAGGGTGGAAGAGACCCAGTACTTC.

This rearrangement joins TRBV5-1 to TRBJ2-3, with TRBD2 matching over 10 bases. Germline lookup yields CDR1 SGHRS and CDR2 YFSETQ. V lost 0 bases to trimming and J lost 0 bases; unmatched junction nucleotides: 10. This CDR3 has 19 amino acids. DNA of the CDR3: TGCGCCAGCAGCTTGGCTGCGCTAGCGGGGGAATCTAGCACAGATACGCAGTATTTT. The encoded protein is CASSLAALAGESSTDTQYF.

J is TRBJ2-7 and V is TRBV5-1; 7 bases fit TRBD2. The J segment lost 5 bases and the V segment lost 2 bases, leaving 10 bases of the junction unmatched. The CDR3 is 15 residues long. CDR1 is SGHRS, CDR2 YFSETQ, per germline. The CDR3 here is CASSFGGDGTHEQYF. The DNA of the CDR3 is TGCGCCAGCAGCTTTGGGGGGGATGGGACCCACGAGCAGTACTTC.

This rearrangement joins TRBV6-1 to TRBJ2-1, with a possible D match to TRBD2 (6 bases). The CDR3 spans 16 residues. The V end lost 4 bases, the J end lost 5 bases, and 18 bases lay between the germline ends. Germline V lookup: CDR1 MNHNS, CDR2 SASEGT. DNA of the CDR3: TGTGCCAGCAGTGGACTGTCCGGCGGGGTAAACAATGAGCAGTTCTTC. As protein: CASSGLSGGVNNEQFF.

The chain is built from TRBV27 and TRBJ1-2; no definite D call. The CDR3 covers 13 residues. V was shortened by 2 bases and J by 0 bases, with 4 bases between the two germline ends. The germline CDR1 and CDR2 sequences are MNHEY and SMNVEV (reference sequence). CDR3 nucleotide sequence: TGTGCCAGCAGTTTAGAGGCTAACTATGGCTACACCTTC. Residues: CASSLEANYGYTF.

The chain combines TRBV18 with TRBJ2-7; TRBD1 agrees at 10 bases. This CDR3 has 13 residues. V lost 2 bases and J lost 5; bases outside the gene matches: 0. The germline V gene encodes CDR1 KGHSH and CDR2 LQKENI. CDR3 loop: CASSPGTGDEQYV. DNA for the CDR3: TGTGCCAGCTCACCAGGGACAGGGGACGAGCAGTACGTC.

In DNA, the CDR3 is TGTGCCAGCAGCCAAGATTCTGGAGGGCCCGGGACCCAGTACTTC. Translated, it gives CASSQDSGGPGTQYF. This chain connects TRBV4-2 to TRBJ2-5; D is perhaps TRBD2 (6 bases). CDR1 LGHNA and CDR2 YNFKEQ come from the germline V gene. Trimming pared 0 bases from V and 7 bases from J, leaving 15 bases between. The CDR3 is 15 amino acids.

V and J are TRBV25-1 and TRBJ1-2; 7 bases match TRBD1. The CDR3 is 15 amino acids. With V trimmed by 1 base and J by 3 bases, 5 bases remained unmatched. Germline V gene data show CDR1 as MGHDK and CDR2 as SYGVNS. The CDR3, as DNA: TGTGCCAGCAGTGAATCTACAGGGGCCTACTATGGCTACACCTTC. Amino acid sequence: CASSESTGAYYGYTF.

The V gene is TRBV5-1, the J gene TRBJ1-5; 11 nucleotides align to TRBD1. Trimming at V came to 1 base and at J to 6 bases, leaving 9 bases not matched to a gene. The V gene's germline CDR1 is SGHRS and CDR2 YFSETQ. The CDR3 is 17 residues long. CDR3 in DNA: TGCGCCAGCAGCTTGAATCCGGGACAGGGGGAGGCTCAGCCCCAGCATTTT. This codes for CASSLNPGQGEAQPQHF.

The sample holds a few counts of this clone. The chain couples TRBV19 to TRBJ2-7, with 10 bases matching TRBD1. The CDR3 is made up of 13 amino acids. The V segment lost 6 bases and the J segment 5 bases; nucleotides outside the gene matches: 4. Germline values: CDR1 LNHDA, CDR2 SQIVND (reference sequence). This CDR3 is CASSRDRGDEQYV. CDR3 DNA sequence: TGTGCCAGTAGCCGGGACAGGGGAGACGAGCAGTACGTC.

The chain employs TRBV4-3 and TRBJ2-2; D remains ambiguous. CDR1 LGHNA and CDR2 YSLEER come from the germline V gene. The CDR3 length is 14 residues. V lost 2 bases and J 0 bases, leaving 4 bases between the germline ends. This CDR3 is CASSQLTNTGELFF. Here the CDR3 DNA reads TGCGCCAGCAGCCAACTTACGAACACCGGGGAGCTGTTTTTT.

Note on this clone: The junction does not match germline at one end; this may be a read error. The chain has TRBV2 and TRBJ1-2; 11 bases are a match to TRBD1. CDR1 and CDR2 (germline): SNHLY, FYNNEI. This CDR3 comprises 10 residues. CDR3 in DNA: TGTGCCGGGACAGGGGGGTTTCTATCCTTC. It is translated as CAGTGGFLSF.

This clone was recorded only once. The chain links TRBV5-1 to TRBJ2-3; D remains ambiguous. CDR3 length equals 17 residues. V lost 4 bases, J lost 0 bases, and 18 bases lay in between. Germline assignment: CDR1 SGHRS and CDR2 YFSETQ. The CDR3 sequence is CASSLPATLTSTDTQYF. The DNA for the CDR3 is TGCGCCAGCAGCCTGCCCGCAACCCTGACTAGCACAGATACGCAGTATTTT.